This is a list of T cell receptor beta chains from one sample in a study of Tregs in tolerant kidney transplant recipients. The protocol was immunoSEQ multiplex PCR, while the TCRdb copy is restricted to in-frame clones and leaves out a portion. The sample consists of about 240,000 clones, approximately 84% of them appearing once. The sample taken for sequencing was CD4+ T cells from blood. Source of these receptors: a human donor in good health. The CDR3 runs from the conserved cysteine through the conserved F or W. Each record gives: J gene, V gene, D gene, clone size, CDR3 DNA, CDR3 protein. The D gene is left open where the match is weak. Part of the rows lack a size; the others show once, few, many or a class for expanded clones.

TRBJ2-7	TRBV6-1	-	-	TGTGCCAGCAGTGAACCCGACTTAGCCTACGAGCAGTACTTC	CASSEPDLAYEQYF
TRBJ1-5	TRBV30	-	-	TGTGCCTGGAGTCCCCCGGTACGGGGGGAGGATCAGCCCCAGCATTTT	CAWSPPVRGEDQPQHF
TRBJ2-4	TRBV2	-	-	TGTGCCAGCAGCGCCCTCGCGGGGATGAACATTCAGTACTTC	CASSALAGMNIQYF
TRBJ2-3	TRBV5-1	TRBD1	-	TGCGCCAGCAGCTTCGCCCCCAGGGGGCGCGAGGATACGCAGTATTTT	CASSFAPRGREDTQYF
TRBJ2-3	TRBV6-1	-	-	TGTGCCAGCAGTGCAGTGACGGGAGCTACGCAGTATTTT	CASSAVTGATQYF
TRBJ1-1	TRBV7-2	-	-	TGTGCCAGCAGCGCCCGGGAATTGGAGTACACTGAAGCTTTCTTT	CASSARELEYTEAFF
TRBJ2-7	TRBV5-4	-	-	TGTGCCAGCAGCTTGTACAGTTCCTACGAGCAGTACTTC	CASSLYSSYEQYF
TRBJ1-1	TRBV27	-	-	TGTGCCAGCAGTTTATCAGGGGGGTACACTGAAGCTTTCTTT	CASSLSGGYTEAFF
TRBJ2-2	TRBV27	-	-	TGTGCCAGCAGTCGAGGAACCGGGGAGCTGTTTTTT	CASSRGTGELFF
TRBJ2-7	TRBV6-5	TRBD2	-	TGTGCCAGCCAACTAGCGGGGGCCGACCCCTACGAGCAGTACTTC	CASQLAGADPYEQYF
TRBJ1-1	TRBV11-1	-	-	TGTGCCAGCAGCCCCGGGGGCTTGGGAAGAGGTACTGAAGCTTTCTTT	CASSPGGLGRGTEAFF
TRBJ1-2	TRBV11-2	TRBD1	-	TGTGCCAGCAGCCTCGACAGGGACTATGGCTACACCTTC	CASSLDRDYGYTF
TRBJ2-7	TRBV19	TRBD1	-	TGTGCCAGTAGTGATGGACCCGGGACAGGTTCCTACGAGCAGTACTTC	CASSDGPGTGSYEQYF
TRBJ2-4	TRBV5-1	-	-	TGCGCCAGCAGCTTGGGGTCAGGGGAAAACATTCAGTACTTC	CASSLGSGENIQYF
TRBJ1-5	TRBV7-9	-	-	TGTGCCAGCAGCTCGGGACCGAATAGCAATCAGCCCCAGCATTTT	CASSSGPNSNQPQHF
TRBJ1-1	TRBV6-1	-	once	TGTGCCAGCAGCCCCGAGGGAGGAGGCAGATCTGAAGCTTTCTTT	CASSPEGGGRSEAFF
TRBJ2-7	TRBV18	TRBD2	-	TGTGCCAGCTCACCACTAGCGGGGGGCGACGAGCAGTACTTC	CASSPLAGGDEQYF
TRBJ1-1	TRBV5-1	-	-	TGCGCCAGCAGCTTAGTACTGCAGAACACTGAAGCTTTCTTT	CASSLVLQNTEAFF
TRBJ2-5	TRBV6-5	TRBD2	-	TGTGCCAGCAGCTCCGGGACTAGGGCAGAGACCCAGTACTTC	CASSSGTRAETQYF
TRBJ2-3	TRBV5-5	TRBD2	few	TGTGCCAGCAGTATTAGCGGGAGCACAGATACGCAGTATTTT	CASSISGSTDTQYF
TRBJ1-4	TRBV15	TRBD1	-	TGTGCCACCACCAAACAGGGGGCTAACGAAAAACTGTTTTTT	CATTKQGANEKLFF
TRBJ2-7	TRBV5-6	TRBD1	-	TGTGCCCGGAGAACTCCCGGGACAGGGGACGACGAGCAGTACTTC	CARRTPGTGDDEQYF
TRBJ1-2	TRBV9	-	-	TGTGCCAGCAGCGATGTCCGGGGTGGTGGCTACACCTTC	CASSDVRGGGYTF
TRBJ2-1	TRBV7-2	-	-	TGTGCCAGCAGCTTAGCGTTGCTTCAGAGGAATGAGCAGTTCTTC	CASSLALLQRNEQFF
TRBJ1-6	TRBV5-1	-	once	TGCGCCAGCAGCTTGGGCACAGTCCCCAATAATTCACCCCTCCACTTT	CASSLGTVPNNSPLHF
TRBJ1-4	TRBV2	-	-	TGTGCCAGCCGACCGACAGTTCCTAATGAAAAACTGTTTTTT	CASRPTVPNEKLFF
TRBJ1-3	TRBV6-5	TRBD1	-	TGTGCCAGCAGACGACAGGGGGATGGAAACACCATATATTTT	CASRRQGDGNTIYF
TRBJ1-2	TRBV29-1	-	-	TGCAGCGAGAAGGGACCGAACTATGGCTACACCTTC	CSEKGPNYGYTF
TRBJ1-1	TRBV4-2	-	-	TGTGCCAGCAGCAAGGGGAAGGCCATGAACACTGAAGCTTTCTTT	CASSKGKAMNTEAFF
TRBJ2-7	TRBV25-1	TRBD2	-	TGTGCCAGCAAATTGGGAGGGGCCATCCACGAGCAGTACTTC	CASKLGGAIHEQYF
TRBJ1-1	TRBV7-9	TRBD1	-	TGTGCCAGCAGCTATCCAGGGGGTGGTTGGAACACTGAAGCTTTCTTT	CASSYPGGGWNTEAFF
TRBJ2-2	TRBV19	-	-	TGTGCCAGTAGTATAGTGACGGCGAACACCGGGGAGCTGTTTTTT	CASSIVTANTGELFF
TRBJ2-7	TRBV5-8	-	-	TGTGCCAGCAGCTTAGGGAGGTACGAGCAGTACTTC	CASSLGRYEQYF
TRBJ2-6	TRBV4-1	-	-	TGCGCCAGCAGCCAAGGACGAAACTCTGGGGCCAACGTCCTGACTTTC	CASSQGRNSGANVLTF
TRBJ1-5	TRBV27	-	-	TGTGCCAGCACACCAGACCGTCTGGGCAATCAGCCCCAGCATTTT	CASTPDRLGNQPQHF
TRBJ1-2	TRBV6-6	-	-	TGTGCCAGCAGCTTCAGGGGTCCCTATGGCTACACCTTC	CASSFRGPYGYTF
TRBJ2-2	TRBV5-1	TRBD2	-	TGCGCCAGCAGCGCGGGAGGGGTGAACACCGGGGAGCTGTTTTTT	CASSAGGVNTGELFF
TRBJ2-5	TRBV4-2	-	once	TGTGCCAGCAGCCAGGGGGGGCCTAGATGGGGAGAGACCCAGTACTTC	CASSQGGPRWGETQYF
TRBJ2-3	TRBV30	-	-	TGTGCCTGGAGCCCCAAACGGCGGCGTGCAGATACGCAGTATTTT	CAWSPKRRRADTQYF
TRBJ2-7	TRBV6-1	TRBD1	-	TGTGCCAGCAGTAAACGGACAGGGGGCTACGAGCAGTACTTC	CASSKRTGGYEQYF
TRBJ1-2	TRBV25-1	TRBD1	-	TGTGCCAGCAGTTCACCGGGACAGGGCGCTTACTATGGCTACACCTTC	CASSSPGQGAYYGYTF
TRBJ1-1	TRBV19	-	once	TGTGCCAGTAGACGGAGTGCGGGAGGGGACACTGAAGCTTTCTTT	CASRRSAGGDTEAFF
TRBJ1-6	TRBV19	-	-	TGTGCCAGTAGTACGAGGGTCAGAGGGTATAATTCACCCCTCCACTTT	CASSTRVRGYNSPLHF
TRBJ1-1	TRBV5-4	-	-	TGTGCCAGCAGCTTGGATTACCGGCAGGCTGAAGCTTTCTTT	CASSLDYRQAEAFF
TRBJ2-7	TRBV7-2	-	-	TGTGCCAGCAGCCTTTTTCGGGGTGGCGAGCAGTACTTC	CASSLFRGGEQYF
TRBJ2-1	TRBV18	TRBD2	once	TGTGCCAGCTCACCGCTAGCGGCCGGCTACAATGAGCAGTTCTTC	CASSPLAAGYNEQFF
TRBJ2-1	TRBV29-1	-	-	TGCAGCGTTGAAGGCTCCCCAGGTGATGAGCAGTTCTTC	CSVEGSPGDEQFF
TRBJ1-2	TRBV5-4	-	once	TGTGCCAGCAGCTGGACCACAGCTAACTATGGCTACACCTTC	CASSWTTANYGYTF
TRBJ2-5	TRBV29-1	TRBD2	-	TGCAGCGTTGTGTCGGGAGGCTGGGGAGAGACCCAGTACTTC	CSVVSGGWGETQYF
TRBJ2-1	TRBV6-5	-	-	TGTGCCAGCAGTTACTTTACAGGTTACAACTACAATGAGCAGTTCTTC	CASSYFTGYNYNEQFF
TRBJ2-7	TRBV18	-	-	TGTGCCAGCTCACCATCAGGGACTTCCTACGAGCAGTACTTC	CASSPSGTSYEQYF
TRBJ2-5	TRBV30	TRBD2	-	TGTGCCTGGAGTTGGGGTAGCGGGGGTACGGAGACCCAGTACTTC	CAWSWGSGGTETQYF
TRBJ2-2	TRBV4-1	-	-	TGCGCCAGCAGCCAACTCCTGGAAGTAGGCACCGGGGAGCTGTTTTTT	CASSQLLEVGTGELFF
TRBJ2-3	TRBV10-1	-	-	TGCGCCAGCAGTGAGGCTGATCCCACAGATACGCAGTATTTT	CASSEADPTDTQYF
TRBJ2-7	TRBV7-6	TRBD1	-	TGTGCCAGCAGTCAAAGACCCTTCGCGGGACAGGCCTACGAGCAGTACTTC	CASSQRPFAGQAYEQYF